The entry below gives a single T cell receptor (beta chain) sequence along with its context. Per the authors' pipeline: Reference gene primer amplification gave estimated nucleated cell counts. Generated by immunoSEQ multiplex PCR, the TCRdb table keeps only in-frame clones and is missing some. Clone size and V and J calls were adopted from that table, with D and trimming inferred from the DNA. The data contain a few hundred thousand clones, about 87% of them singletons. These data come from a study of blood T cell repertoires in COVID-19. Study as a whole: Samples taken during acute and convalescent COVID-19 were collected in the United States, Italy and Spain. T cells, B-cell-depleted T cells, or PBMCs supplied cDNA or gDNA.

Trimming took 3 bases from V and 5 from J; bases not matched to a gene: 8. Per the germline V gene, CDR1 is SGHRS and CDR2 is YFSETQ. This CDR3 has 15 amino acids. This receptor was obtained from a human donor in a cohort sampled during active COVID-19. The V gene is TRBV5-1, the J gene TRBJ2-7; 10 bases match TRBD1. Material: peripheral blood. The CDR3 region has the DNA TGCGCCAGCAGCTCCGACAGGGGGCGCAGGAACGAGCAGTACTTC. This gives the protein CASSSDRGRRNEQYF.